Each of the 13 T cell receptor beta chains below was sequenced from the same sample in a study of shared clonotypes between healthy human individuals (dated by TCRdb to 2018 to 2021). To prepare the library, the immunoSEQ multiplex PCR assay was applied. Sourced from immuneACCESS, this table was stored by TCRdb with only in-frame sequences that have V and J called. A share of the clones is absent; for the studies checked, an unresolved V gene accounts for under half, and the remainder has no known explanation. For this sample the table gives over a million clones, of which more than 75% were detected only once. The ten largest clones add up to approximately 0.52% of the sample. Specimen: memory CD4+ T cells from PBMCs. The cell subset or site label, as the study defines it: CD45RA-negative fraction. These receptors were obtained from a man between 18 and 35 years old in good health. Some clones in this sample may be carry-over from other donors' samples.

V is TRBV7-8 and J is TRBJ1-4; tentative D call: TRBD1 (6 bases). The length of the CDR3 is 15 residues. With 1 base removed from V and 5 bases from J, the gap between germline ends came to 11 bases. Germline CDR1 reads SGHVS; CDR2 reads FQNEAQ. This CDR3 reads CASSLGGGRNEKLFF. The CDR3 nucleotides are TGTGCCAGCAGCTTAGGTGGGGGCAGGAATGAAAAACTGTTTTTT.

This clone showed up just once. The genes are TRBV7-2 and TRBJ1-5; D gene uncertain. The CDR3 totals 13 residues. The ends were cut back, 2 bases at V and 5 bases at J, with 7 bases in the middle. Germline V gene sequence: CDR1 SGHTA, CDR2 FQGNSA. The DNA for the CDR3 is TGTGCCAGCAGCTTATCCAGAGATCAGCCCCAGCATTTT. Its translation: CASSLSRDQPQHF.

The CDR3 nucleotides are TGTGCCAGCAAATTGGCCCCCTCTGGGAAGACAGCAGAAAAACTGTTTTTT. This translates into CASKLAPSGKTAEKLFF. This sequence joins TRBV28 and TRBJ1-4; weak D call: TRBD1 (5 bases). Trimming took off 7 bases at V and 8 bases at J, with 26 bases between the two ends. The CDR3 runs to 17 residues. CDR1 and CDR2 (germline): MDHEN, SYDVKM.

The table lists this clone with a few counts. The chain couples TRBV7-8 to TRBJ2-1; 8 nucleotides align to TRBD2. This CDR3 has 15 residues. Looked up from germline, CDR1 is SGHVS and CDR2 is FQNEAQ. Trimming cost V 5 bases and J 10 bases; bases outside gene matches: 13. Written as DNA, the CDR3 is TGTGCCAGCAGCACGGGACTAGTGGCGGGCATGGAGCAGTTCTTC. Translating it yields CASSTGLVAGMEQFF.

This clone has only a few counts. The V call is TRBV5-4, the J call TRBJ2-7; 7 bases are a match to TRBD1. Per germline, CDR1 SGHNT and CDR2 YYREEE (reference sequence). Germline trimming cut 4 bases from V and 2 bases from J; bases unmatched to any gene: 6. The CDR3 is 14 residues long. CDR3 amino acids: CASSAGGPPYEQYF. The CDR3 coding sequence is TGTGCCAGCAGCGCAGGGGGACCTCCCTACGAGCAGTACTTC.

This chain uses TRBV6-5 with TRBJ1-1; TRBD1 matches at 9 bases. Germline V CDR1 and CDR2: MNHEY, SVGAGI. CDR3 size: 16 residues. V shed 0 bases, J shed 2 bases, and the junction held 4 bases outside the gene matches. CDR3 sequence (DNA): TGTGCCAGCAGTTACTCGGCGGGACAGGGTAACACTGAAGCTTTCTTT. The encoded protein is CASSYSAGQGNTEAFF.

The rearrangement links TRBV5-1 to TRBJ2-3; TRBD2 agrees at 7 bases. Per germline, CDR1 SGHRS and CDR2 YFSETQ. The CDR3 is 16 amino acids. Trimming took 6 bases from V and 2 from J; bases not matched to a gene: 12. This chain's CDR3 is CASTLIGLVPTDTQYF. The CDR3 DNA sequence: TGCGCCAGCACCCTGATTGGACTAGTACCCACAGATACGCAGTATTTT.

The sample holds a few counts of this clone. The chain carries TRBV4-2 and TRBJ2-2; 9 bases line up with TRBD2. The CDR3 has 22 amino acids. Germline values: CDR1 LGHNA, CDR2 YNFKEQ. Unmatched junction bases numbered 19, after V lost 0 bases and J lost 2 bases. The CDR3: CASSQEAGGASLLLLNTGELFF. The CDR3 DNA is TGTGCCAGCAGCCAAGAGGCGGGGGGGGCCAGCCTTTTGCTTCTCAACACCGGGGAGCTGTTTTTT.

The chain employs TRBV6-6 and TRBJ2-5; D remains ambiguous. Germline values: CDR1 MNHNY, CDR2 SVGAGI (reference sequence). CDR3 length: 15 residues. V was shortened by 4 bases and J by 5 bases, with 17 bases between the two germline ends. CDR3 DNA: TGTGCCAGCAGTTCGGCTTCTCGAGCCGGGGAGACCCAGTACTTC. This sequence encodes CASSSASRAGETQYF.

The chain recombines TRBV30 with TRBJ2-7; 11 bases are shared with TRBD2. Germline V gene data show CDR1 as GTSNPN and CDR2 as SVGIG (reference sequence). V shed 3 bases and J 3 bases; nucleotides not matched to a gene: 4. The CDR3 length is 14 residues. The CDR3 DNA sequence: TGTGCCTGGAGGGGCCTAGCGGGAGGCTACGAGCAGTACTTC. Protein product: CAWRGLAGGYEQYF.

This rearrangement joins TRBV4-3 to TRBJ1-1, with 7 bases fitting TRBD1. This CDR3 spans 17 amino acids. J lost 5 bases, V lost 0 bases, and 12 bases had no gene match. CDR1 is LGHNA and CDR2 is YSLEER in the germline V gene. The CDR3 nucleotides read TGCGCCAGCAGCCAAGATACGACAGGGAGAGGGGTGACTGAAGCTTTCTTT. This codes for CASSQDTTGRGVTEAFF.

This clone is a singleton in its sample. The V and J genes are TRBV23-1 and TRBJ1-4; no reliable D call. TRBV23-1 is an open reading frame, and its role is uncertain. CDR3 size: 18 residues. Trimming took 1 base from V and 8 from J, leaving 23 bases between them. The DNA for the CDR3 is TGCGCCAGCAGTCAATTGAAGGGAGTAGGCCAAGGAGGGGAAAAACTGTTTTTT. This encodes CASSQLKGVGQGGEKLFF.

The chain couples TRBV5-1 to TRBJ2-2; D is perhaps TRBD2 (5 bases). CDR3 length: 16 amino acids. The V gene lost 4 bases and the J gene lost 1 base, with 14 bases spanning the gap. CDR1 SGHRS and CDR2 YFSETQ come from the germline V gene. CDR3 sequence: CASSTMRVLNTGELFF. As DNA, the CDR3 is TGCGCCAGCAGCACCATGAGGGTGCTGAACACCGGGGAGCTGTTTTTT.